Below, one T cell receptor beta chain is given with its context. It has no known antigen specificity. No qualities accompany the bases; no much larger clone lies one base away. Trimmed from V: 5 bases; trimmed from J: 6 bases; junction bases lacking a gene match: 7. CDR1 is given as MNHEY and CDR2 as SMNVEV, both from the germline V gene (reference sequence). The CDR3 starts with the cysteine, ends with the phenylalanine, and has 14 residues. Only the CDR3 part of the read is kept: 42 bases, read in frame from the first base. In the paper's terms, the treatment or condition label means: in vitro stimulation with specific CMV peptide epitopes to enrich CMV-specific T cells. This sample was included in a study of T cell repertoires in cytomegalovirus infection (dated by TCRdb to between 2018 and 2021). For the study in its entirety: Alongside well-studied HLA-B-restricted epitopes, the peptide stimulations were aimed at recently identified HLA-C-restricted CMV epitopes, whose presentation resists viral immunomodulation. Because public TCR beta signatures pointed to carriage of CMV infection together with the matching HLA type, the HLA type of each donor mattered for the analysis. Summary of the overall study and its limitations: The ex vivo response was dominated by HLA-C-restricted CMV-specific TCR beta clonotypes, which also provided the single most frequent clonotype in two of eight donors. In both this cohort and an independent cohort of over 350 donors, the cumulative frequency of public TCR beta family members distinguished carriers of CMV infection plus the relevant HLA type.

Instrument on record: Illumina HiSeq 1500. The public reads were reanalyzed by TCRdb: fastp trimming at Q25, MiXCR alignment, in-frame beta chains only. Rows merge per CDR3 protein into single entries with the most common DNA and genes. This sample is represented by approximately 340,000 distinct CDR3 sequences; about 28% of them were singletons. The top ten clonotypes cover 20% of the sample. This TCR was recovered from a human donor in good health (CMV status not recorded). Some clones in this sample may be carry-over from other donors' samples. This specimen consisted of cultured PBMCs, obtained from culture after CMV antigen stimulation. The chain is assembled from TRBV27 and TRBJ1-5; 7 central nucleotides agree with TRBD1. The CDR3 reads CASSLNRGSQPQHF. The nucleotides are TGTGCCAGCAGTCTTAACAGGGGATCTCAGCCCCAGCATTTT.